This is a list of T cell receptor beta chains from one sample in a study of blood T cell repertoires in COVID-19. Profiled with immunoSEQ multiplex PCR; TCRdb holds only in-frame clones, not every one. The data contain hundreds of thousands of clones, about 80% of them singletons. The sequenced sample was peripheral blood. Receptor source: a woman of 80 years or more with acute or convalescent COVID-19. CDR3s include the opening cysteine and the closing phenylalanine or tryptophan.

CDR3: CAWSWSGELFF
J: TRBJ2-2
V: TRBV30

CDR3: CASSPDRGRTEAFF
J: TRBJ1-1
V: TRBV25-1

CDR3: CASSLEGLGYNEQFF
J: TRBJ2-1
V: TRBV7-2

CDR3: CASSLRDEQYF
J: TRBJ2-7
V: TRBV18

CDR3: CATSRDISGEAFF
J: TRBJ1-1
V: TRBV15

CDR3: CASSQDRSGQGSGGNTIYF
J: TRBJ1-3
V: TRBV4-1

CDR3: CASSSAGTNYNEQFF
J: TRBJ2-1
V: TRBV5-5

CDR3: CASSGAAGGYTF
J: TRBJ1-2
V: TRBV6-5

CDR3: CASSLFQGAYETQYF
J: TRBJ2-5
V: TRBV6-5

CDR3: CASNLGQVNTEAFF
J: TRBJ1-1
V: TRBV19

CDR3: CASRSTGAPYEQYF
J: TRBJ2-7
V: TRBV7-2

CDR3: CASSRGLSNEQYF
J: TRBJ2-7
V: TRBV7-9

CDR3: CASSPDTVYNEQFF
J: TRBJ2-1
V: TRBV5-1

CDR3: CASSVRVNSDTQYF
J: TRBJ2-3
V: TRBV10-2

CDR3: CASSQDNRGNGEKLFF
J: TRBJ1-4
V: TRBV4-3

CDR3: CASRLTGGPYNEQFF
J: TRBJ2-1
V: TRBV7-9

CDR3: CASSLAGGTQPQHF
J: TRBJ1-5
V: TRBV5-1

CDR3: CASSDLGQGNYEQYF
J: TRBJ2-7
V: TRBV2

CDR3: CASKQERNTEAFF
J: TRBJ1-1
V: TRBV10-1

CDR3: CASSPGVGLSSTDTQYF
J: TRBJ2-3
V: TRBV5-1

CDR3: CASSLIQNSPLHF
J: TRBJ1-6
V: TRBV7-9

CDR3: CASSLDGTATTNEKLFF
J: TRBJ1-4
V: TRBV5-1

CDR3: CASSLESLGGTVEAFF
J: TRBJ1-1
V: TRBV5-1

CDR3: CASSPPGGGAFEQYF
J: TRBJ2-7
V: TRBV18

CDR3: CASSQGDRGKPEAFF
J: TRBJ1-1
V: TRBV3-1/TRBV3-2

CDR3: CASSPQQGPYGYTF
J: TRBJ1-2
V: TRBV18

CDR3: CASSSPTGAHGYTF
J: TRBJ1-2
V: TRBV6-5

CDR3: CSVEVSQGNTEAFF
J: TRBJ1-1
V: TRBV29-1

CDR3: CATIGLAGGLFLDEQYF
J: TRBJ2-7
V: TRBV10-1

CDR3: CASSHPGLAEQYF
J: TRBJ2-7
V: TRBV4-3

CDR3: CASSTTGTYNSPLHF
J: TRBJ1-6
V: TRBV27

CDR3: CASSQVGQGTNYGYTF
J: TRBJ1-2
V: TRBV4-1

CDR3: CATSDGTGGQNEQFF
J: TRBJ2-1
V: TRBV24-1

CDR3: CASSLAVSHNEQFF
J: TRBJ2-1
V: TRBV7-2

CDR3: CASSYTGNSYGYTF
J: TRBJ1-2
V: TRBV6-5

CDR3: CASSPLAAGELFF
J: TRBJ2-2
V: TRBV6-5

CDR3: CASSIGRGRNTEAFF
J: TRBJ1-1
V: TRBV19

CDR3: CASSSQRLVSDTQYF
J: TRBJ2-3
V: TRBV5-4

CDR3: CASSLGDTPTAPLHF
J: TRBJ1-6
V: TRBV5-6

CDR3: CASSDDAGDVKNIQYF
J: TRBJ2-4
V: TRBV5-6

CDR3: CASSGPRPPGDNEQFF
J: TRBJ2-1
V: TRBV5-1

CDR3: CASSLARDYEQYF
J: TRBJ2-7
V: TRBV7-9

CDR3: CASSPPAARLDLHF
J: TRBJ1-6
V: TRBV5-1

CDR3: CASSLQGLASQYLSRDTQYF
J: TRBJ2-3
V: TRBV19

CDR3: CASSEAWGANEKLFF
J: TRBJ1-4
V: TRBV25-1

CDR3: CASGTMGQGTDTQYF
J: TRBJ2-3
V: TRBV2